This TCR beta chain originates from a study of blood T cells in healthy people across ages. Together with a sample-barcoded 5' primer, a J-beta primer mix was included in a second PCR lasting roughly 6 to 12 cycles. Individual samples furnished no less than 2.5 million CDR3-containing paired-end reads apiece. MiXCR was run by TCRdb on the 5' RACE reads, yielding one entry per CDR3 protein. Counted here are about 570,000 distinct CDR3 sequences, roughly a quarter occurring once; the ten biggest clones make up approximately 3.6%. In germline, CDR1 is SQVTM, CDR2 ANQGSEA. The CDR3 sequence is 13 residues long. Trimming removed 0 bases at V and 8 bases at J, with 10 bases between. This clonotype has more than one count but fewer than ten. This sample also belongs to another study, concerning T cells of mothers and their children.

V and J are TRBV29-1 and TRBJ1-4, with D hard to call. The material sequenced was blood. This TCR came from a boy between 2 and 10 years old in good health. CDR3 sequence (DNA): TGCAGCGTTGAAGAGGGCGGATTCGAAAAACTGTTTTTT. Translated: CSVEEGGFEKLFF.